This T cell receptor (beta chain) is drawn from a study of blood T cell repertoires in COVID-19. Study in general: Sites across the United States, Italy and Spain contributed samples from acute and convalescent COVID-19. T cells, B-cell-depleted T cells, or PBMCs provided the cDNA or gDNA that served as material.

V lost 1 base and J lost 8, with 4 bases in between. Germline V gives CDR1 SGHTS, CDR2 YDEGEE. The CDR3 consists of 11 residues. Authors' processing steps: Amplification of reference gene primers was used by the study to estimate nucleated cell counts. Measured with immunoSEQ multiplex PCR; TCRdb has only the in-frame clones, and not every one. V and J calls and clone size are given by that table; D and trimming were obtained from the DNA. The sample has some 9,900 clones, roughly nine tenths seen once. The V gene is TRBV5-8, the J gene TRBJ2-4; D is unclear. Sequencing was performed on peripheral blood. The source of this sequence is a human donor in a cohort sampled during active COVID-19. CDR3 protein: CASSLLDIQYF. CDR3 bases: TGTGCCAGCAGCTTGCTAGACATTCAGTACTTC.